One sample yielded the 14 T cell receptor beta chains listed below, sequenced in a study of Ad26.COV2.S vaccination and SARS-CoV-2 variants. The sample's treatment: 15 to 20 received Ad26.COV2.S at low or high dose, single or two shots; 5 received placebo; per-sample allocation not given. Sampling was done on day 63 after the first vaccine or placebo injection. Measured with immunoSEQ multiplex PCR; TCRdb has only the in-frame clones, and not every one. The profile shows more than 300,000 clones, roughly 86% of them singletons. The sample consisted of peripheral blood, taken in a trial of Ad26.COV2.S vaccine versus placebo. These receptors came from a person between 18 and 60 years old who received the Ad26.COV2.S COVID-19 vaccine or a placebo.

The V call is TRBV4-2, the J call TRBJ2-3, with 11 bases identical to TRBD2. The CDR3 length is 14 residues. The J segment lost 4 bases and the V segment lost 5 bases, leaving 2 bases of the junction unmatched. CDR1 is LGHNA and CDR2 is YNFKEQ in the germline V gene. CDR3 protein: CASSDSGGADTQYF. The CDR3 region has the DNA TGTGCCAGCAGCGATAGCGGGGGGGCAGATACGCAGTATTTT.

The chain links TRBV6-5 to TRBJ1-1, with D hard to call. Germline V lookup: CDR1 MNHEY, CDR2 SVGAGI. This CDR3 comprises 13 residues. V was pared by 9 bases and J by 3 bases, with 14 bases between. The CDR3 DNA follows: TGTGCCAGTGCTACCAAACGGGACACTGAAGCTTTCTTT. Protein: CASATKRDTEAFF.

This clone was recorded a few times. The V gene is TRBV5-1, the J gene TRBJ2-5; 8 nucleotides match TRBD2. This CDR3 has 16 residues. J gave up 1 base and V 5 bases, and 10 bases lay outside the gene matches. Germline V gives CDR1 SGHRS, CDR2 YFSETQ. The CDR3 loop reads CASRLLPRGVQETQYF. Here the CDR3 DNA reads TGCGCCAGCAGGCTGCTACCGCGGGGGGTCCAAGAGACCCAGTACTTC.

This clone appeared a few times. This chain uses TRBV10-1 with TRBJ1-6, with D possibly being TRBD1 (5 bases). This CDR3 contains 20 residues. Per the germline V gene, CDR1 is WNHNN and CDR2 is SYGVQD (reference sequence). V lost 2 bases to trimming and J lost 2 bases, with 22 bases between them. The CDR3 DNA follows: TGCGCCAGCAGTGAGCTTTTTTGTGACAGCCCCGTTACCTATAATTCACCCCTCCACTTT. Its translation: CASSELFCDSPVTYNSPLHF.

This chain joins TRBV30 and TRBJ1-4; D remains ambiguous. CDR1 and CDR2 (germline): GTSNPN, SVGIG (reference sequence). Deletions cut 0 bases from V and 8 bases from J, with 16 bases between. The CDR3 is 15 amino acids. The DNA for the CDR3 is TGTGCCTGGAGTGTAGAAGACATCAGGCCCGAAAAACTGTTTTTT. Its translation is CAWSVEDIRPEKLFF.

This clone has a single count. The genes are TRBV6-2 or TRBV6-3 and TRBJ1-2; the D gene is possibly TRBD1 (5 bases). V shed 2 bases and J shed 3 bases, with 7 bases lying between them. This CDR3 has 13 residues. Germline values: CDR1 MNHEY, CDR2 SVGEGT. DNA of the CDR3: TGTGCCAGCAGTTACCGGGACTACTATGGCTACACCTTC. It encodes CASSYRDYYGYTF.

This chain joins TRBV7-9 and TRBJ2-5; TRBD1 might be the D (6 bases). V was cut by 6 bases and J by 2 bases, with 13 bases left in between. The CDR3 extends over 14 amino acids. The germline gives CDR1 SEHNR, CDR2 FQNEAQ (reference sequence). The CDR3 here is CASSGTLPQETQYF. The CDR3 DNA sequence: TGTGCCAGCAGTGGGACACTACCTCAAGAGACCCAGTACTTC.

A remark on this clone: The junction differs from germline at one of its ends, possibly a read error. This chain joins TRBV6-5 and TRBJ1-1; no clear D gene. From germline, CDR1 is MNHEY and CDR2 SVGAGI. There are 13 residues in the CDR3. The CDR3 DNA reads as TGTGTCAGCAGTTCCGGGGTCCACACTGAAGCTTTCTTT. It encodes CVSSSGVHTEAFF.

This clone has a single count. This chain uses TRBV5-5 with TRBJ1-1, with a weak D call TRBD1 (6 bases). From germline, CDR1 is SGHKS and CDR2 YYEKEE (reference sequence). Trimming removed 5 bases from V and 4 bases from J, with 12 bases in between. The CDR3 contains 13 residues. CDR3 in amino acids: CASRFTGTTEAFF. The CDR3 bases are TGTGCCAGCAGGTTTACAGGGACCACTGAAGCTTTCTTT.

The chain recombines TRBV7-9 with TRBJ2-1; 11 bases are a match to TRBD2. The CDR3 is 16 residues long. With 5 bases clipped from V and 6 bases from J, the junction kept 9 bases outside the gene matches. Germline values: CDR1 SEHNR, CDR2 FQNEAQ (reference sequence). CDR3 amino acids: CASSPNVAGGLNEQFF. The CDR3, as DNA: TGTGCCAGCAGCCCAAACGTAGCGGGGGGGCTCAATGAGCAGTTCTTC.

V is TRBV6-5 and J is TRBJ2-2, with 10 bases matching TRBD1. CDR1 is MNHEY, CDR2 SVGAGI, per germline. With 6 bases clipped from V and 10 bases from J, the junction kept 8 bases outside the gene matches. The CDR3 covers 14 residues. The CDR3 sequence is CASSSDRGRVELFF. CDR3 DNA: TGTGCCAGCAGCTCCGACAGGGGGCGGGTGGAGCTGTTTTTT.

This chain joins TRBV6-6 and TRBJ1-5; TRBD1 matches at 7 bases. The CDR3 is 16 amino acids. V shed 5 bases and J 0 bases; nucleotides not matched to a gene: 7. The germline CDR1 and CDR2 sequences are MNHNY and SVGAGI (reference sequence). The CDR3: CASSLGQVYSNQPQHF. The CDR3 DNA reads TGTGCCAGCAGTCTCGGACAGGTTTATAGCAATCAGCCCCAGCATTTT.

J is TRBJ1-4 and V is TRBV4-1; 12 bases are a match to TRBD1. J gave up 7 bases and V 1 base, and 10 bases lay outside the gene matches. There are 18 residues in the CDR3. Germline lookup yields CDR1 MGHRA and CDR2 YSYEKL. CDR3 nucleotide sequence: TGCGCCAGCAGCCAAGTGGGGGACAGGGGGCAGAAGAGTGAAAAACTGTTTTTT. Translating it yields CASSQVGDRGQKSEKLFF.

About this clone itself: The same CDR3 is also encoded by other DNA sequences in this sample. The V and J genes are TRBV7-2 and TRBJ2-1; no clear D gene. CDR1 and CDR2 from the germline V gene are SGHTA and FQGNSA. This CDR3 comprises 13 residues. V lost 3 bases, J lost 5 bases, and 8 bases lay in between. The CDR3 here is CASSFNRDNEQFF. Here the CDR3 DNA reads TGTGCCAGCAGCTTTAACAGAGACAATGAGCAGTTCTTC.